The 2 T cell receptor beta chains below all came from one sample that was sequenced in a study. MiXCR was run by TCRdb on the 5' RACE reads, yielding one entry per CDR3 protein. The data show under 7,000 distinct CDR3 sequences, about a third seen once. The sample comprised naive CD4+ T cells sorted from a lymph node. Subset given: naive CD4+ T cells, CD4+CD45RA+CD25-. The receptor source for this set is a female donor with breast cancer.

The V and J genes are TRBV3-1 and TRBJ2-3; TRBD2 aligns across 7 bases. There are 15 residues in the CDR3. From germline, CDR1 is LGHDT and CDR2 YNNKEL (reference sequence). V dropped 4 bases and J dropped 0; count of bases not matched to a gene: 4. The CDR3 spells CASSPTSLSTDTQYF. The CDR3 DNA reads as TGTGCCAGCAGCCCGACTAGCCTGAGCACAGATACGCAGTATTTT.

Judged by abundance, this clonotype is medium-sized. V gene TRBV29-1 combines with J gene TRBJ1-1; 9 positions match TRBD1. Germline V gene data show CDR1 as SQVTM and CDR2 as ANQGSEA. Germline trimming cut 4 bases from V and 7 bases from J; bases unmatched to any gene: 13. CDR3 length equals 15 residues. The CDR3 is CSVGGQGGTFGEAFF. In DNA form, the CDR3 reads TGCAGCGTTGGGGGACAGGGTGGTACTTTCGGTGAAGCTTTCTTT. The full variable domain, in which reference TRBV29-1 and TRBJ1-1 provide the parts outside the CDR3, is SAVISQKPSRDICQRGTSLTIQCQVDSQVTMMFWYRQQPGQSLTLIATANQGSEATYESGFVIDKFPISRPNLTFSTLTVSNMSPEDSSIYLCSVGGQGGTFGEAFFGQGTRLTVV.